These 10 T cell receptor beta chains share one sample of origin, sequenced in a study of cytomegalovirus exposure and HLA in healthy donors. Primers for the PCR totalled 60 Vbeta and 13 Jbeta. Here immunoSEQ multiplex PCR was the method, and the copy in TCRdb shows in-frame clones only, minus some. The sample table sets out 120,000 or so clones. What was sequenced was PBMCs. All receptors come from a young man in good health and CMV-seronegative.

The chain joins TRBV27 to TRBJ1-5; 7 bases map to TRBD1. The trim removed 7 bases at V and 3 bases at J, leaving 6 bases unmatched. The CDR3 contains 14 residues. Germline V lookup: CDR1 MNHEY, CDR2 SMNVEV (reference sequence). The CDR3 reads CASTAQGPNQPQHF. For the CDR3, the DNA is TGTGCCAGCACCGCACAGGGGCCCAATCAGCCCCAGCATTTT.

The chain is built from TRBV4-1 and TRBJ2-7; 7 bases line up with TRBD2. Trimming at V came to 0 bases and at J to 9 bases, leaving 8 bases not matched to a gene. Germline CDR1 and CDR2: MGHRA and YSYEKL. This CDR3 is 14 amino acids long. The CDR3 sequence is CASSQDRGLRGQYF. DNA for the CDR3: TGCGCCAGCAGCCAAGATAGGGGACTAAGGGGGCAGTACTTC.

The CDR3 loop is CASSVALSKETQYF. The CDR3 nucleotides read TGTGCCAGCAGCGTAGCTTTAAGCAAGGAGACCCAGTACTTC. This chain uses TRBV9 with TRBJ2-5; D unclear. This CDR3 is 14 amino acids long. Deletions cut 0 bases from V and 5 bases from J, with 11 bases between. In germline, CDR1 is SGDLS, CDR2 YYNGEE.

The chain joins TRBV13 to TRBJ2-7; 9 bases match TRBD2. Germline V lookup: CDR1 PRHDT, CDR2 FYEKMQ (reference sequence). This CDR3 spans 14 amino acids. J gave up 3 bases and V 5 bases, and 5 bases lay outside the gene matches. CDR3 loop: CASSHPTSGYEQYF. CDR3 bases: TGTGCCAGCAGCCATCCGACTAGCGGCTACGAGCAGTACTTC. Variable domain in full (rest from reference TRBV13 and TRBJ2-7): AAGVIQSPRHLIKEKRETATLKCYPIPRHDTVYWYQQGPGQDPQFLISFYEKMQSDKGSIPDRFSAQQFSDYHSELNMSSLELGDSALYFCASSHPTSGYEQYFGPGTRLTVT.

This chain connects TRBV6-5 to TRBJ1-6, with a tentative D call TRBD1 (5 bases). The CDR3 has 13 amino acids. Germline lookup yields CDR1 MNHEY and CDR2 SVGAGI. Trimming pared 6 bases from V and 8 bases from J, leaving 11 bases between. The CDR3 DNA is TGTGCCAGCAGAACCCGACAGCATTCACCCCTCCACTTT. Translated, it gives CASRTRQHSPLHF.

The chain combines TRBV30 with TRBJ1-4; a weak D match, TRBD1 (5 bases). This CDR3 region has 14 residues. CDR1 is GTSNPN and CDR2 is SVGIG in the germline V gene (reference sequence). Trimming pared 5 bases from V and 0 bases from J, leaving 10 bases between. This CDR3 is CAWHRKTTNEKLFF. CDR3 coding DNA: TGTGCCTGGCACAGGAAGACAACTAATGAAAAACTGTTTTTT.

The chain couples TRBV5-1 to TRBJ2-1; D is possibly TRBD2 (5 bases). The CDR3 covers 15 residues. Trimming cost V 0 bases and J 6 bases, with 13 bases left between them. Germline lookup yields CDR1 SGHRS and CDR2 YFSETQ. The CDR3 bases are TGCGCCAGCAGCTTGGAACTAGACCAGGCCAATGAGCAGTTCTTC. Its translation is CASSLELDQANEQFF. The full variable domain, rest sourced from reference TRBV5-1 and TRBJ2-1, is KAGVTQTPRYLIKTRGQQVTLSCSPISGHRSVSWYQQTPGQGLQFLFEYFSETQRNKGNFPGRFSGRQFSNSRSEMNVSTLELGDSALYLCASSLELDQANEQFFGPGTRLTVL.

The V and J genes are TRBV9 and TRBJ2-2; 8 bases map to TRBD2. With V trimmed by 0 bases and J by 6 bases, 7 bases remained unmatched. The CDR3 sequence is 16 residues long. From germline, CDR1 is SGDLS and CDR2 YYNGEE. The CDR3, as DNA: TGTGCCAGCAGCGTAGATAATAGCGGGATATCCGGGGAGCTGTTTTTT. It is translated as CASSVDNSGISGELFF.

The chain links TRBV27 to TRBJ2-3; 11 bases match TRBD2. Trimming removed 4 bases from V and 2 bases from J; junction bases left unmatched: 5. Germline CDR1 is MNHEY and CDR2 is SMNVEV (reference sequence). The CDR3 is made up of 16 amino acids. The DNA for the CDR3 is TGTGCCAGCAGTTCAACTAGCGGGGGCCCCACAGATACGCAGTATTTT. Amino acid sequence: CASSSTSGGPTDTQYF.

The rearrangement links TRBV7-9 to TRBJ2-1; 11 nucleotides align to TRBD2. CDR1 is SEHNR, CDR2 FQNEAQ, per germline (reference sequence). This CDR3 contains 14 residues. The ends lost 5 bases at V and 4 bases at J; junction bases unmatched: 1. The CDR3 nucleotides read TGTGCCAGCAGCCGGACTAGCGGGTACAATGAGCAGTTCTTC. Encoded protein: CASSRTSGYNEQFF. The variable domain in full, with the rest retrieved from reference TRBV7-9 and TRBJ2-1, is DTGVSQNPRHKITKRGQNVTFRCDPISEHNRLYWYRQTLGQGPEFLTYFQNEAQLEKSRLLSDRFSAERPKGSFSTLEIQRTEQGDSAMYLCASSRTSGYNEQFFGPGTRLTVL.